The clone carrying this T cell receptor beta chain has at least ten counts. Via MiXCR, TCRdb re-called the PCR reads, giving one row per CDR3 protein. The sample has approximately 590,000 distinct CDR3 sequences; roughly 27% are singletons. The sample comes from a study of molecular identifiers for immune sequencing clone quantification. The V end was cut by 4 bases, the J end by 2 bases, with 7 bases between. This CDR3 is 14 amino acids long. Germline V lookup: CDR1 SGDLS, CDR2 YYNGEE. Sequencing was done on a sample of naive CD8+ T cells from blood, with Jurkat cell RNA spiked in. The sample's subset: FACS-sorted CD8+CD4-CCR7+CD45RA+ naive T cells. This TCR derives from a human donor in good health. Some libraries in this study had Jurkat cell RNA spiked in. The chain joins TRBV9 to TRBJ2-6, with D unclear. The DNA for the CDR3 is TGTGCCAGCAGCTCTCTCCCTGGGGCCAACGTCCTGACTTTC. Protein: CASSSLPGANVLTF.